The 15 T cell receptor beta chains reported below all come from one sample, sequenced in a study of glioma-infiltrating T cells after dendritic cell vaccination. Clones were sequenced by immunoSEQ multiplex PCR, and TCRdb holds only the in-frame ones, with some missing. Of 70,000 to 100,000 clones in the sample, roughly four fifths were seen once. The time point here: after dendritic cell vaccination, including at tumor progression/relapse. The sample was blood, taken after dendritic cell vaccination. These receptors were obtained from a human donor with glioblastoma.

This chain links TRBV5-1 with TRBJ2-7; no firm D call. The CDR3 is 13 residues long. Trimming removed 3 bases at V and 3 bases at J, with 10 bases between. CDR1 is SGHRS, CDR2 YFSETQ, per germline. CDR3 sequence reads: CASSSVPFYEQYF. Here the CDR3 DNA reads TGCGCCAGCAGCTCCGTTCCCTTCTACGAGCAGTACTTC.

This chain connects TRBV9 to TRBJ2-3; 7 bases align to TRBD2. V trimming: 0 bases; J trimming: 3 bases; junction bases outside the gene matches: 7. The CDR3 loop spans 16 amino acids. Germline loops: CDR1 SGDLS, CDR2 YYNGEE. The CDR3 loop reads CASSVEAGVVTDTQYF. The CDR3 DNA reads TGTGCCAGCAGCGTAGAGGCGGGGGTGGTAACAGATACGCAGTATTTT.

The chain carries TRBV30 and TRBJ2-5; TRBD1 matches 7 bases. The germline gives CDR1 GTSNPN, CDR2 SVGIG (reference sequence). V lost 4 bases to trimming and J lost 5 bases; unmatched junction nucleotides: 16. The CDR3 extends over 16 amino acids. The CDR3 sequence: CAWTQTGTSAGETQYF. CDR3 coding DNA: TGTGCCTGGACACAGACAGGGACCTCCGCAGGGGAGACCCAGTACTTC.

The chain recombines TRBV7-2 with TRBJ2-3; D is uncertain. The CDR3 is made up of 14 amino acids. Germline CDR1 reads SGHTA; CDR2 reads FQGNSA. The V and J ends lost 1 base and 1 base respectively, with 6 bases between them. The CDR3 DNA reads as TGTGCCAGCAGCTTAGGTAGAGGCACAGATACGCAGTATTTT. Translated: CASSLGRGTDTQYF.

The V call is TRBV4-3, the J call TRBJ2-5; 12 bases line up with TRBD2. CDR1 LGHNA and CDR2 YSLEER come from the germline V gene. This CDR3 comprises 15 residues. The J segment lost 1 base and the V segment lost 6 bases, leaving 3 bases of the junction unmatched. The CDR3 reads CASSRLAGVQETQYF. The CDR3 coding sequence is TGCGCCAGCAGTCGACTAGCGGGAGTCCAAGAGACCCAGTACTTC.

This chain links TRBV4-2 with TRBJ2-1, with 10 bases identical to TRBD2. V gave up 2 bases and J gave up 6 bases; unmatched junction bases: 10. The CDR3 spans 17 residues. The germline V gene has CDR1 LGHNA and CDR2 YNFKEQ. The CDR3 loop reads CASSQTRSGGAVNEQFF. In DNA, the CDR3 is TGTGCCAGCAGCCAAACACGGAGCGGGGGGGCTGTCAATGAGCAGTTCTTC.

This sequence joins TRBV4-2 and TRBJ1-4; weak D call: TRBD1 (5 bases). The germline V and J ends were trimmed by 0 bases and 8 bases, with 10 bases remaining between them. The CDR3 loop spans 14 amino acids. Per the germline V gene, CDR1 is LGHNA and CDR2 is YNFKEQ. The DNA of the CDR3 is TGTGCCAGCAGCCAAGAATCACAGGAAGAAAAACTGTTTTTT. Its translation: CASSQESQEEKLFF.

This chain links TRBV4-1 with TRBJ1-1; 10 nucleotides line up with TRBD1. CDR1 and CDR2 from the germline V gene are MGHRA and YSYEKL. V shed 4 bases, J shed 4 bases, and the junction held 3 bases outside the gene matches. The length of the CDR3 is 14 residues. In DNA, the CDR3 is TGCGCCAGCAGCCTACGACAGGGGGCCACTGAAGCTTTCTTT. It encodes CASSLRQGATEAFF.

The chain carries TRBV9 and TRBJ1-2; 9 positions match TRBD1. The CDR3 length is 13 residues. Looked up from germline, CDR1 is SGDLS and CDR2 is YYNGEE. J lost 8 bases, V lost 0 bases, and 2 bases had no gene match. The CDR3 nucleotides read TGTGCCAGCAGCGTAGGACAGGGGGGAGGCTACACCTTC. It translates to CASSVGQGGGYTF. The whole variable domain, remainder taken from reference TRBV9 and TRBJ1-2, is DSGVTQTPKHLITATGQRVTLRCSPRSGDLSVYWYQQSLDQGLQFLIQYYNGEERAKGNILERFSAQQFPDLHSELNLSSLELGDSALYFCASSVGQGGGYTFGSGTRLTVV.

This rearrangement joins TRBV18 to TRBJ2-7; weak D call: TRBD2 (5 bases). There are 14 residues in the CDR3. The V gene's germline CDR1 is KGHSH and CDR2 LQKENI. With 4 bases removed from V and 3 bases from J, the gap between germline ends came to 13 bases. CDR3 residues: CASSLPGTFYEQYF. DNA of the CDR3: TGTGCCAGCTCACTGCCGGGAACTTTCTACGAGCAGTACTTC.

The chain couples TRBV7-2 to TRBJ2-7, with TRBD1 as a possible D gene (6 bases). CDR1 and CDR2 from the germline V gene are SGHTA and FQGNSA. V gave up 4 bases and J gave up 1 base, with 17 bases separating them. The CDR3 is 16 residues long. Here the CDR3 reads CASSSTGLYRSYEQYF. In DNA form, the CDR3 reads TGTGCCAGCAGCTCGACAGGTCTCTATAGATCCTACGAGCAGTACTTC.

This sequence joins TRBV12-5 and TRBJ1-6; D is perhaps TRBD1 (5 bases). The CDR3 has 14 amino acids. The V gene lost 2 bases and the J gene lost 12 bases, with 14 bases spanning the gap. CDR1 LGHNT and CDR2 FRNRAP come from the germline V gene. CDR3 coding DNA: TGTGCTAGTGGTTTGTCGGGGGGACTTCAACCCCTCCACTTT. It specifies CASGLSGGLQPLHF.

The chain uses TRBV18 and TRBJ2-1, with TRBD2 matching 7 bases. V lost 6 bases, J lost 2 bases, and 7 bases stayed unmatched. Germline CDR1 KGHSH, CDR2 LQKENI. The CDR3 spans 15 residues. CDR3 DNA: TGTGCCAGCTCGGTTGGGCGGGGGACCTACAATGAGCAGTTCTTC. It specifies CASSVGRGTYNEQFF.

This clone appeared a single time. This chain joins TRBV28 and TRBJ2-3; 7 bases map to TRBD1. Losses at the gene ends were 5 bases for V and 5 bases for J; bases not matched to a gene: 7. The CDR3 contains 14 residues. Germline V gene lookup returns CDR1 MDHEN and CDR2 SYDVKM. In DNA, the CDR3 is TGTGCCAGCAGTACAGACAGGGTGTTAGATACGCAGTATTTT. Its protein is CASSTDRVLDTQYF.

CDR3 region: CASSFPTANYGYTF. For the CDR3, the DNA is TGTGCCAGCAGCTTTCCGACAGCTAACTATGGCTACACCTTC. The V call is TRBV7-9, the J call TRBJ1-2; tentative D call: TRBD1 (5 bases). V lost 3 bases and J 0 bases, leaving 8 bases between the germline ends. The germline V gene encodes CDR1 SEHNR and CDR2 FQNEAQ (reference sequence). This CDR3 comprises 14 residues.